This TCR beta chain was observed in a study of cytomegalovirus exposure and HLA in healthy donors. Notes on the study in general: The authors later linked a missense DCLRE1C variant to TCR beta V- and J-gene trimming. Association with HLA alleles at 0.05 false discovery rate was found for 16,951 TCR beta sequences in a later analysis.

CDR1 is LNHDA and CDR2 is SQIVND in the germline V gene (reference sequence). The ends lost 4 bases at V and 4 bases at J; junction bases unmatched: 4. The CDR3 covers 14 residues. A remark on this clone: The antigen is not known.

Researchers ran the PCR with 60 Vbeta and 13 Jbeta primers. Clones were read by immunoSEQ multiplex PCR, and TCRdb kept only the in-frame ones, dropping some. Its table records around 140,000 clones. Sequencing was performed on PBMCs. The sequence was obtained from a woman between 35 and 50 years old in good health and CMV-seronegative. The chain couples TRBV19 to TRBJ1-1; TRBD1 aligns across 9 bases. CDR3 loop: CASSNRGQATEAFF. The CDR3, as DNA: TGTGCCAGTAGTAACAGGGGGCAGGCCACTGAAGCTTTCTTT.